Below, one TCR beta chain is given with its context. Its antigen is currently not known. Per-base qualities were not stored, and no clone one base away is much larger. The CDR3 spans 16 residues, from the cysteine through the phenylalanine. This entry keeps only the CDR3 DNA: 48 bases, framed from base 1. V loses 2 bases of germline sequence and J loses 0 bases, and the interval between the two ends is 12 bases. The germline V gene sets CDR1 to MNHEY and CDR2 to SVGAGI. This sample stems from a study of T cell responses to AZD1222 COVID-19 vaccine (dated by TCRdb to the early 2020s). As for the study more broadly: AZD1222 recipients with second doses at about 4 weeks or about 12 weeks were pooled, because spike-specific TCR depth and breadth did not differ between schedules. TCR sequencing was performed for about 240 trial participants, of whom 200 to 220 were given two doses of AZD1222 and around 25 were given two doses of MenACWY control vaccine. Trial participants were enrolled into age subgroups of 18-55, 56-69 and 70-plus years, which contained around 150, 28 and 57 TCR-sequenced participants, respectively. Study-level results and caveats: A significant rise in spike-specific TCR breadth and depth was observed after two AZD1222 doses relative to day 0 and relative to MenACWY recipients. Epitopes outside the regions mutated in the B.1.351 and B.1.1.7 variants were reportedly recognized by nearly half of the unique spike-specific TCRs. Because no samples from the day 14 peak response were available, repertoires could be characterized only after the peak T cell response. Conclusions about previously exposed vaccinees are limited, since just five or six AZD1222 recipients were seropositive for SARS-CoV-2 at baseline. Most participants were white British and females outnumbered males, and the authors suggested that clonal diversity may have been underestimated. In the small 56-69-year group, the increase in depth fell short of significance, most likely because of low power. The vaccine-associated CD4 TCRs covered the entire spike protein, and the dominant responses fell in regions 160-218 and 743-854.

The sample's time point label, in plain terms: baseline before first vaccination. Vaccinee samples came from UK trials COV001 and COV002, including a single-blind randomized controlled phase 2/3 trial of AZD1222 (ChAdOx1 nCoV-19) in healthy adults. Trial participant PBMC samples were collected at day 0 and day 28 after the second dose for TCRbeta chain sequencing. The CDR3 regions of human TCRbeta chains were analyzed by immunosequencing. In the original analysis: TCRs in the repertoires were matched against a reference library of SARS-CoV-2-specific TCRs that had been generated with the MIRA antigen-specificity platform. Breadth meant the fraction of unique TCRs that were SARS-CoV-2-associated, whereas depth meant the fraction of total T cells that were SARS-CoV-2-associated. Using the MIRA data, every spike-specific TCR was mapped to the spike region that the TCR reacted to and assigned to either a CD4 or a CD8 class. Log10-transformed breadth and depth values were compared by one-way ANOVA with Sidak's multiple comparisons tests. This is the immuneACCESS table as TCRdb keeps it, with only in-frame sequences that have V and J called. A part of the clones is gone; compared with another copy, unresolved V genes explain less than half, and the rest is unexplained. Clone size and V and J calls were adopted from that table, with D and trimming inferred from the DNA. This sample comprises about 130,000 clones, about 94% of them detected only once. The ten biggest clones cover 5% to 6.5% of the sample.

The chain couples TRBV6-5 to TRBJ2-3; the D gene is perhaps TRBD2, from 6 matching bases. This receptor was obtained from an adult in good health. Sequencing was performed on peripheral blood, taken on day 0 of AZD1222 vaccination. The nucleotides read TGTGCCAGCAGTTACAAAAGGGACTTGAGCACAGATACGCAGTATTTT. Translated, this gives CASSYKRDLSTDTQYF.